This T cell receptor (beta chain) emerged from a study of blood T cell repertoires in COVID-19. The authors' processing: The assay estimated nucleated cells by amplifying reference gene primers. Assay: immunoSEQ multiplex PCR; the TCRdb copy retains only in-frame clones and omits some. The DNA was the basis for D and trimming; V, J and clone size are from that table. Of 150,000 to 200,000 clones in the sample, over 80% were seen once. This clone was picked up one time. With 1 base removed from V and 1 base from J, the gap between germline ends came to 8 bases. Germline V gives CDR1 LNHDA, CDR2 SQIVND (reference sequence). The CDR3 sequence is 15 residues long.

The source is a man between 60 and 75 years old with COVID-19, enrolled during active disease. Sequences were obtained from peripheral blood. The chain combines TRBV19 with TRBJ2-1; a possible D gene is TRBD2 (6 bases). CDR3 DNA sequence: TGTGCCAGTAGTATAGGGGGAGGATCCTACAATGAGCAGTTCTTC. Translated: CASSIGGGSYNEQFF.